Sequencing of this T cell receptor beta chain was carried out in a study of CD8+ T cells in alopecia areata. Study-level points and caveats: Mice gave a clearer picture of TCR sharing than patients did, possibly for HLA-related reasons. Tissue-resident alphabeta T cells belonging to normal skin likewise get sequenced within scalp specimens.

Reverse transcription of extracted RNA yielded cDNA, which provided the sequencing template. Method: immunoSEQ multiplex PCR; TCRdb's copy keeps in-frame clones and lacks some. Of 180,000 or so clones in the sample, about 67% were seen once. Turning to this clone: Its specificity is not known.

Specimens obtained from alopecia areata patients comprised lesional scalp punch biopsies and peripheral blood. PBMCs, the starting material, were the source of sorted CD4+ and CD8+ T cells. The CDR3 is 14 residues long. Germline V gene data show CDR1 as MGHRA and CDR2 as YSYEKL. The V segment lost 6 bases and the J segment 2 bases; nucleotides outside the gene matches: 6. J is TRBJ2-7 and V is TRBV4-1; the match to TRBD2 covers 8 bases. The origin of this receptor is a human donor with alopecia areata. The source material was CD8+ T cells sorted from blood, sampled at week 0. The CDR3, as DNA: TGCGCCAGCAGTCCGACGCGGGGGGCCTACGAGCAGTACTTC. Its translation is CASSPTRGAYEQYF.